A selection of T cell receptor beta chains follows, all from one sample in a study of blood T cell repertoires in COVID-19. Method: immunoSEQ multiplex PCR; TCRdb's copy keeps in-frame clones and lacks some. The profile covers hundreds of thousands of clones, with roughly 87% appearing a single time and 9.5% to 15% taken by the ten largest. The sequenced sample was peripheral blood. The source is a woman aged 18 to 35 who had recovered from COVID-19. The CDR3 runs from the conserved cysteine through the conserved F or W. D genes are given only for firm matches. Clone size is not always given. Where it is, it says once, few, many or a class for expanded clones.

cdr3_aa: CASSPTGSFQETQYF
cdr3_nt: TGCGCCAGCAGCCCCACCGGGTCTTTTCAAGAGACCCAGTACTTC
cdr3_length: 15
v_call: TRBV4-3
j_call: TRBJ2-5
d_call: NA
clone_size: NA

cdr3_aa: CASSLEGLSGANYGYTF
cdr3_nt: TGTGCCAGCAGTCTCGAAGGACTCAGCGGCGCTAACTATGGCTACACCTTC
cdr3_length: 17
v_call: TRBV6-6
j_call: TRBJ1-2
d_call: NA
clone_size: NA

cdr3_aa: CASRYRAGNIQYF
cdr3_nt: TGTGCCAGCAGATATAGGGCGGGTAACATTCAGTACTTC
cdr3_length: 13
v_call: TRBV11-2
j_call: TRBJ2-4
d_call: NA
clone_size: NA

cdr3_aa: CASSLGRFYGYTF
cdr3_nt: TGTGCCAGCAGTTTAGGCAGGTTCTATGGCTACACCTTC
cdr3_length: 13
v_call: TRBV27
j_call: TRBJ1-2
d_call: NA
clone_size: NA

cdr3_aa: CAWREQGSYEQYF
cdr3_nt: TGTGCCTGGAGGGAACAGGGATCCTACGAGCAGTACTTC
cdr3_length: 13
v_call: TRBV30
j_call: TRBJ2-7
d_call: NA
clone_size: NA

cdr3_aa: CASSRGTGGREQYF
cdr3_nt: TGTGCCAGCAGCCGAGGGACAGGGGGCCGGGAGCAGTACTTC
cdr3_length: 14
v_call: TRBV4-2
j_call: TRBJ2-7
d_call: TRBD1
clone_size: NA

cdr3_aa: CASSRSVVSNQPQHF
cdr3_nt: TGCGCCAGCAGCCGGAGTGTGGTGAGCAATCAGCCCCAGCATTTT
cdr3_length: 15
v_call: TRBV4-1
j_call: TRBJ1-5
d_call: NA
clone_size: NA

cdr3_aa: CASSRTGEAFF
cdr3_nt: TGTGCCAGCAGCAGAACAGGGGAAGCTTTCTTT
cdr3_length: 11
v_call: TRBV5-8
j_call: TRBJ1-1
d_call: NA
clone_size: NA

cdr3_aa: CASSETPTGVNSPLHF
cdr3_nt: TGTGCCAGCAGTGAAACCCCGACAGGGGTGAATTCACCCCTCCACTTT
cdr3_length: 16
v_call: TRBV28
j_call: TRBJ1-6
d_call: TRBD1
clone_size: NA

cdr3_aa: CASSRKQMGLATYEQYF
cdr3_nt: TGTGCCAGCAGTCGGAAACAAATGGGACTAGCGACCTACGAGCAGTACTTC
cdr3_length: 17
v_call: TRBV13
j_call: TRBJ2-7
d_call: TRBD2
clone_size: once

cdr3_aa: CASSPRTGKNYGYTF
cdr3_nt: TGTGCCAGTAGTCCCCGGACAGGGAAAAACTATGGCTACACCTTC
cdr3_length: 15
v_call: TRBV19
j_call: TRBJ1-2
d_call: TRBD1
clone_size: NA

cdr3_aa: CASSQPRTDQVETQYF
cdr3_nt: TGTGCCAGCAGCCAACCCCGGACAGACCAAGTAGAGACCCAGTACTTC
cdr3_length: 16
v_call: TRBV5-4
j_call: TRBJ2-5
d_call: NA
clone_size: NA

cdr3_aa: CASSYVGGLEQYF
cdr3_nt: TGTGCCAGCAGTTACGTGGGGGGGCTCGAGCAGTACTTC
cdr3_length: 13
v_call: TRBV6-2/TRBV6-3
j_call: TRBJ2-7
d_call: NA
clone_size: NA

cdr3_aa: CASSLGTGGEQYF
cdr3_nt: TGTGCCAGCAGTCTAGGGACAGGGGGCGAGCAGTACTTC
cdr3_length: 13
v_call: TRBV6-5
j_call: TRBJ2-7
d_call: TRBD1
clone_size: NA

cdr3_aa: CASSQGTGEQYF
cdr3_nt: TGCGCCAGCAGCCAAGGGACGGGGGAGCAGTACTTC
cdr3_length: 12
v_call: TRBV4-1
j_call: TRBJ2-7
d_call: NA
clone_size: NA

cdr3_aa: CASLKLNTEAFF
cdr3_nt: TGTGCCAGTCTCAAGCTGAACACTGAAGCTTTCTTT
cdr3_length: 12
v_call: TRBV11-2
j_call: TRBJ1-1
d_call: NA
clone_size: NA

cdr3_aa: CATIEDSMNTEAFF
cdr3_nt: TGTGCCACCATAGAGGACAGCATGAACACTGAAGCTTTCTTT
cdr3_length: 14
v_call: TRBV15
j_call: TRBJ1-1
d_call: NA
clone_size: NA

cdr3_aa: CAISEIGLAGVSSSYEQYF
cdr3_nt: TGTGCCATCAGTGAAATAGGCCTAGCGGGAGTGTCGAGCTCCTACGAGCAGTACTTC
cdr3_length: 19
v_call: TRBV10-3
j_call: TRBJ2-7
d_call: TRBD2
clone_size: few

cdr3_aa: CASSGTTGRKTGELFF
cdr3_nt: TGTGCCAGCAGCGGGACGACAGGGAGGAAAACCGGGGAGCTGTTTTTT
cdr3_length: 16
v_call: TRBV7-2
j_call: TRBJ2-2
d_call: NA
clone_size: NA

cdr3_aa: CAWSQFNEKLFF
cdr3_nt: TGTGCCTGGAGTCAGTTTAATGAAAAACTGTTTTTT
cdr3_length: 12
v_call: TRBV30
j_call: TRBJ1-4
d_call: NA
clone_size: NA

cdr3_aa: CASSWTGGEGRETQYF
cdr3_nt: TGTGCCAGCAGCTGGACAGGGGGCGAAGGGAGAGAGACCCAGTACTTC
cdr3_length: 16
v_call: TRBV7-3
j_call: TRBJ2-5
d_call: TRBD1
clone_size: NA

cdr3_aa: CAWSPILAGAYNEQFF
cdr3_nt: TGTGCCTGGAGTCCCATACTAGCGGGAGCCTACAATGAGCAGTTCTTC
cdr3_length: 16
v_call: TRBV30
j_call: TRBJ2-1
d_call: TRBD2
clone_size: NA

cdr3_aa: CASSNGRPYEQYF
cdr3_nt: TGTGCCAGCAGCAACGGCAGGCCCTACGAGCAGTACTTC
cdr3_length: 13
v_call: TRBV7-3
j_call: TRBJ2-7
d_call: NA
clone_size: NA

cdr3_aa: CASSQGLAGGGEQYF
cdr3_nt: TGTGCCAGCAGCCAAGGATTAGCGGGAGGTGGCGAGCAGTACTTC
cdr3_length: 15
v_call: TRBV3-1/TRBV3-2
j_call: TRBJ2-7
d_call: TRBD2
clone_size: NA

cdr3_aa: CASSHGDLYRGPGNEQFF
cdr3_nt: TGCGCCAGCAGCCACGGCGATCTGTACAGGGGGCCGGGGAATGAGCAGTTCTTC
cdr3_length: 18
v_call: TRBV4-1
j_call: TRBJ2-1
d_call: TRBD1
clone_size: NA

cdr3_aa: CASSVVGGSTGNTIYF
cdr3_nt: TGTGCCAGCAGCGTAGTCGGAGGGTCTACTGGAAACACCATATATTTT
cdr3_length: 16
v_call: TRBV9
j_call: TRBJ1-3
d_call: NA
clone_size: NA

cdr3_aa: CASSSGPSPYEQYF
cdr3_nt: TGTGCCAGCAGTTCCGGGCCTAGCCCCTACGAGCAGTACTTC
cdr3_length: 14
v_call: TRBV5-5
j_call: TRBJ2-7
d_call: NA
clone_size: NA

cdr3_aa: CASSFQRGLSSYNEQFF
cdr3_nt: TGTGCCAGCAGCTTCCAAAGGGGGCTTAGCTCCTACAATGAGCAGTTCTTC
cdr3_length: 17
v_call: TRBV9
j_call: TRBJ2-1
d_call: TRBD1
clone_size: NA

cdr3_aa: CASSLEGTSGSSLYNEQFF
cdr3_nt: TGTGCCAGCAGCTTAGAGGGGACTAGCGGGAGCTCTCTCTACAATGAGCAGTTCTTC
cdr3_length: 19
v_call: TRBV11-3
j_call: TRBJ2-1
d_call: TRBD2
clone_size: NA

cdr3_aa: CASSPPGTSTFYEQYF
cdr3_nt: TGTGCCAGCAGTCCCCCCGGGACTAGCACCTTCTACGAGCAGTACTTC
cdr3_length: 16
v_call: TRBV6-2/TRBV6-3
j_call: TRBJ2-7
d_call: TRBD2
clone_size: NA

cdr3_aa: CASSLFKRDRVNEQFF
cdr3_nt: TGTGCCAGCAGCTTATTTAAGCGGGACAGGGTCAATGAGCAGTTCTTC
cdr3_length: 16
v_call: TRBV11-2
j_call: TRBJ2-1
d_call: TRBD1
clone_size: NA

cdr3_aa: CASSSQLVRGEAFF
cdr3_nt: TGTGCCAGCAGCTCTCAACTAGTCCGGGGTGAAGCTTTCTTT
cdr3_length: 14
v_call: TRBV14
j_call: TRBJ1-1
d_call: NA
clone_size: NA

cdr3_aa: CASSLAHRTEAFF
cdr3_nt: TGTGCCAGCAGTTTGGCACACCGAACTGAAGCTTTCTTT
cdr3_length: 13
v_call: TRBV27
j_call: TRBJ1-1
d_call: NA
clone_size: NA

cdr3_aa: CASSPRTGQREETQYF
cdr3_nt: TGCGCCAGCAGCCCCCGGACAGGGCAGAGGGAAGAGACCCAGTACTTC
cdr3_length: 16
v_call: TRBV5-1
j_call: TRBJ2-5
d_call: TRBD1
clone_size: NA

cdr3_aa: CASSLLASGDQPQHF
cdr3_nt: TGTGCCAGCAGCTTATTGGCGTCGGGGGATCAGCCCCAGCATTTT
cdr3_length: 15
v_call: TRBV7-9
j_call: TRBJ1-5
d_call: NA
clone_size: NA

cdr3_aa: CASSQAWDSFPGNTIYF
cdr3_nt: TGTGCCAGCAGCCAGGCCTGGGACTCCTTCCCCGGAAACACCATATATTTT
cdr3_length: 17
v_call: TRBV14
j_call: TRBJ1-3
d_call: NA
clone_size: NA

cdr3_aa: CASSVEGAPTNEKLFF
cdr3_nt: TGTGCCAGCAGCGTAGAAGGGGCTCCAACTAATGAAAAACTGTTTTTT
cdr3_length: 16
v_call: TRBV9
j_call: TRBJ1-4
d_call: NA
clone_size: NA

cdr3_aa: CASSLGGGSNQPQHF
cdr3_nt: TGTGCCAGCAGCTTAGGAGGAGGGAGCAATCAGCCCCAGCATTTT
cdr3_length: 15
v_call: TRBV7-6
j_call: TRBJ1-5
d_call: NA
clone_size: NA

cdr3_aa: CASSGGGSSYEQYF
cdr3_nt: TGTGCCAGCAGCGGCGGTGGGAGTTCCTACGAGCAGTACTTC
cdr3_length: 14
v_call: TRBV11-3
j_call: TRBJ2-7
d_call: NA
clone_size: NA

cdr3_aa: CASSLGAVYGYTF
cdr3_nt: TGTGCCAGCAGCTTAGGGGCTGTCTATGGCTACACCTTC
cdr3_length: 13
v_call: TRBV7-9
j_call: TRBJ1-2
d_call: NA
clone_size: NA

cdr3_aa: CASSQRRMTSGYEQYF
cdr3_nt: TGTGCCAGCAGCCAACGACGGATGACTAGCGGGTACGAGCAGTACTTC
cdr3_length: 16
v_call: TRBV3-1/TRBV3-2
j_call: TRBJ2-7
d_call: TRBD2
clone_size: NA

cdr3_aa: CASSLAENTGELFF
cdr3_nt: TGTGCCAGCAGCCTGGCCGAGAACACCGGGGAGCTGTTTTTT
cdr3_length: 14
v_call: TRBV11-2
j_call: TRBJ2-2
d_call: NA
clone_size: NA

cdr3_aa: CASSQGGFGTEAFF
cdr3_nt: TGTGCCAGCAGCCAAGGAGGATTCGGCACTGAAGCTTTCTTT
cdr3_length: 14
v_call: TRBV3-1/TRBV3-2
j_call: TRBJ1-1
d_call: NA
clone_size: NA

cdr3_aa: CASSLAGQVEAQYF
cdr3_nt: TGTGCCAGCAGCTTGGCCGGACAGGTTGAGGCCCAGTACTTC
cdr3_length: 14
v_call: TRBV5-4
j_call: TRBJ2-5
d_call: TRBD1
clone_size: NA

cdr3_aa: CASSVGLASYEQYF
cdr3_nt: TGTGCCAGCAGCGTTGGACTAGCTTCCTACGAGCAGTACTTC
cdr3_length: 14
v_call: TRBV9
j_call: TRBJ2-7
d_call: TRBD2
clone_size: NA

cdr3_aa: CATSDNVRGGAFF
cdr3_nt: TGTGCCACCAGTGATAACGTGCGGGGAGGAGCTTTCTTT
cdr3_length: 13
v_call: TRBV24-1
j_call: TRBJ1-1
d_call: NA
clone_size: NA

cdr3_aa: CASSISFWTSKEITGELFF
cdr3_nt: TGTGCCAGTAGTATAAGTTTCTGGACTAGTAAAGAAATCACCGGGGAGCTGTTTTTT
cdr3_length: 19
v_call: TRBV19
j_call: TRBJ2-2
d_call: TRBD2
clone_size: NA

cdr3_aa: CASRTQGRYEQYF
cdr3_nt: TGTGCCAGCAGGACACAGGGGCGCTACGAGCAGTACTTC
cdr3_length: 13
v_call: TRBV2
j_call: TRBJ2-7
d_call: TRBD1
clone_size: NA

cdr3_aa: CASTWTSGSGTDTQYF
cdr3_nt: TGTGCCAGTACCTGGACTAGCGGGAGTGGTACAGATACGCAGTATTTT
cdr3_length: 16
v_call: TRBV19
j_call: TRBJ2-3
d_call: TRBD2
clone_size: NA

cdr3_aa: CASSPTGGLSYEQYF
cdr3_nt: TGTGCCAGCTCACCAACAGGGGGACTCTCCTACGAGCAGTACTTC
cdr3_length: 15
v_call: TRBV18
j_call: TRBJ2-7
d_call: TRBD1
clone_size: NA

cdr3_aa: CASSMGGANYGYTF
cdr3_nt: TGTGCCAGCAGTATGGGGGGTGCCAACTATGGCTACACCTTC
cdr3_length: 14
v_call: TRBV9
j_call: TRBJ1-2
d_call: NA
clone_size: NA

cdr3_aa: CASSFGPASGLTQYF
cdr3_nt: TGTGCCAGCAGCTTCGGTCCTGCTAGCGGACTTACGCAGTATTTT
cdr3_length: 15
v_call: TRBV7-3
j_call: TRBJ2-3
d_call: TRBD2
clone_size: NA

cdr3_aa: CASSQTERLYF
cdr3_nt: TGTGCCAGCAGCCAGACAGAGAGGCTGTACTTC
cdr3_length: 11
v_call: TRBV3-1/TRBV3-2
j_call: TRBJ2-7
d_call: NA
clone_size: once

cdr3_aa: CASSHRRGLSNTEAFF
cdr3_nt: TGTGCCAGCAGCCACCGTCGGGGACTGTCGAACACTGAAGCTTTCTTT
cdr3_length: 16
v_call: TRBV4-2
j_call: TRBJ1-1
d_call: NA
clone_size: NA

cdr3_aa: CASSHGTGSYEQYF
cdr3_nt: TGCGCCAGCAGCCACGGTACCGGGAGCTACGAGCAGTACTTC
cdr3_length: 14
v_call: TRBV4-1
j_call: TRBJ2-7
d_call: NA
clone_size: NA

cdr3_aa: CASSGRVGRNNEQFF
cdr3_nt: TGTGCCAGCAGTGGACGGGTAGGGAGAAACAATGAGCAGTTCTTC
cdr3_length: 15
v_call: TRBV25-1
j_call: TRBJ2-1
d_call: NA
clone_size: NA

cdr3_aa: CASSGQQGGGTEAFF
cdr3_nt: TGCGCCAGCAGCGGACAACAGGGCGGTGGCACTGAAGCTTTCTTT
cdr3_length: 15
v_call: TRBV5-1
j_call: TRBJ1-1
d_call: NA
clone_size: NA

cdr3_aa: CAWSLADEQYF
cdr3_nt: TGTGCCTGGAGCCTAGCGGACGAGCAGTACTTC
cdr3_length: 11
v_call: TRBV30
j_call: TRBJ2-7
d_call: TRBD2
clone_size: once

cdr3_aa: CASSLMGTGVSGSHYNEQFF
cdr3_nt: TGTGCCAGCAGCTTAATGGGGACAGGGGTGAGCGGGAGCCATTACAATGAGCAGTTCTTC
cdr3_length: 20
v_call: TRBV7-3
j_call: TRBJ2-1
d_call: TRBD1
clone_size: few

cdr3_aa: CASSYGPGAEAFF
cdr3_nt: TGTGCCAGCAGTTACGGGCCGGGGGCTGAAGCTTTCTTT
cdr3_length: 13
v_call: TRBV6-5
j_call: TRBJ1-1
d_call: NA
clone_size: NA